This TCR beta chain was retrieved from a study of cytomegalovirus exposure and HLA in healthy donors. About this clone: Its matching antigen is unknown.

Primers: 60 Vbeta forward and 13 Jbeta reverse. Sequencing was performed with immunoSEQ multiplex PCR; in TCRdb, only in-frame clones are kept and a portion is missing. The table lists about 130,000 clones, 65% to 90% of them singletons, with 1% to 1.5% in the top ten. Findings of the study overall: As a later analysis showed, a missense DCLRE1C variant was linked to trimming of TCR beta V- and J-genes. CMV antigen specificity was confirmed in vitro for a few CMV-associated chains. An analysis that was carried out later associated 15,000 to 20,000 TCR beta sequences with HLA alleles at 0.05 false discovery rate.

The CDR3 has 16 residues. The germline CDR1 and CDR2 sequences are SGHRS and YFSETQ. J gave up 8 bases and V 2 bases, and 15 bases lay outside the gene matches. Sequenced sample: PBMCs. The chain recombines TRBV5-1 with TRBJ2-5, with TRBD1 matching 7 bases. The sequence came from a girl aged 2-10 years in good health and CMV-seronegative. As DNA, the CDR3 is TGCGCCAGCAGCTTCTCCAGACAGGGTAGGGTCGAAACCCAGTACTTC. Translating it yields CASSFSRQGRVETQYF.